This T cell receptor beta chain was identified during a study of shared clonotypes between healthy human individuals. Study outcomes and limitations: Estimated clonotype richness was generally higher in naive than memory subsets. Several donors held around 5% of naive CD4 clonotypes in common.

The DNA input per sorted-subset replicate PCR was roughly 0.2 ug, corresponding to some 33,000 T cell genomes. Using immunoSEQ multiplex PCR, the repertoire was profiled, and TCRdb retains in-frame clones only, with some absent. This sample yields roughly 1,100,000 clones, of which around 75% are seen a single time; approximately 1.5% belongs to the top ten. Comment on this clone: Its antigen is unidentified.

V dropped 0 bases and J dropped 4 bases, with 9 bases sitting between them. This CDR3 comprises 14 residues. Germline values: CDR1 SGHTA, CDR2 FQGNSA. In the CD4+ fraction, cells were divided into CD45RA+ naive and CD45RA-negative memory subsets. Sequencing input: memory CD4+ T cells sorted from blood. The subset was: CD45RA-negative fraction. The chain recombines TRBV7-2 with TRBJ1-2, with D possibly matching TRBD1 (5 bases). The sequence was obtained from a young man in good health. In DNA form, the CDR3 reads TGTGCCAGCAGCTTAGCGGGGGGAGGCTATGGCTACACCTTC. Protein: CASSLAGGGYGYTF.